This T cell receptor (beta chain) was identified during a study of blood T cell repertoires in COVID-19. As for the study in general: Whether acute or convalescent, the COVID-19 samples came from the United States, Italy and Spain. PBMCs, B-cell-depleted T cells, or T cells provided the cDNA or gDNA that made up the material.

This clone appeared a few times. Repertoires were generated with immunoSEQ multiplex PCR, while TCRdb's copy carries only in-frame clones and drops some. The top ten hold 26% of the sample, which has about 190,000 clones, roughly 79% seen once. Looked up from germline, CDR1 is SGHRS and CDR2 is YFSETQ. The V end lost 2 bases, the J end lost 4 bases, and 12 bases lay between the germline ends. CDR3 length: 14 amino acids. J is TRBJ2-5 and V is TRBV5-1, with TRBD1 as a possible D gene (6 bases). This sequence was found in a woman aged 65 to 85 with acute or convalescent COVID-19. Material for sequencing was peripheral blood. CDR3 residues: CASSFTGSGETQYF. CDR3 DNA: TGCGCCAGCAGCTTCACAGGGTCGGGAGAGACCCAGTACTTC.